The clone carrying this T cell receptor beta chain was seen repeatedly, ten times or more. The antigen remains unidentified. This record belongs to a study of response to subunit inactivated influenza vaccine. Study conclusions and caveats: After each seasonal influenza vaccination, few new T cells are recruited, the authors suggested.

TCRdb called the RT-PCR reads again in MiXCR, with one record for every CDR3 protein. The sample lists about half a million distinct CDR3 sequences, 25% seen once, with around 2% in the top ten. V was clipped by 3 bases and J by 3 bases; unmatched bases: 1. CDR1 and CDR2 (germline): KGHSH, LQKENI. This CDR3 is 13 amino acids long. The source is a man aged 50-59 years who received an inactivated influenza vaccine. This chain joins TRBV18 and TRBJ1-1; 7 nucleotides match TRBD1. This sample comprised CD4+ T cells sorted from PBMCs, obtained more than 4 days after vaccination. In DNA form, the CDR3 reads TGTGCCAGCTCACCCGGACAGGACACTGAAGCTTTCTTT. It specifies CASSPGQDTEAFF.